The rows below give T cell receptor beta chains drawn from one sample of a study of T-cell reconstitution after alpha-beta-depleted transplantation in children. MiXCR was run by TCRdb on the PCR reads, yielding one entry per CDR3 protein. The sample lists 200,000 to 250,000 distinct CDR3 sequences, around 7% occurring once. The sample was PBMCs, taken before TCRalphabeta/CD19-depleted stem cell transplant. The receptors originated from a boy younger than 10 with acute lymphoblastic leukemia, due to receive a stem cell transplant. The CDR3 runs from the conserved cysteine through the conserved F or W. A D gene is named only where the DNA matches it firmly. Clone size, where shown, is once, few, many, or a class for clones that have expanded.

D,V,J,size,CDR3,DNA
TRBD1,TRBV6-2/TRBV6-3,TRBJ2-2,NA,CANKKYRGQTGELFF,TGTGCCAACAAAAAGTACAGGGGGCAGACCGGGGAGCTGTTTTTT
TRBD2,TRBV9,TRBJ2-3,few,CASSVRAGVLGTDTQYF,TGTGCCAGCAGCGTACGGGCGGGAGTTTTAGGGACAGATACGCAGTATTTT
TRBD1,TRBV28,TRBJ2-5,many,CAIQETGEETQYF,TGTGCCATCCAGGAAACAGGGGAAGAGACCCAGTACTTC
NA,TRBV16,TRBJ2-3,many,CATQEGAGRTDTQYF,TGTGCCACCCAAGAGGGAGCAGGACGCACAGATACGCAGTATTTT
NA,TRBV2,TRBJ2-5,NA,CASSSGPSETQYF,TGTGCCAGCAGCTCGGGACCCTCAGAGACCCAGTACTTC
NA,TRBV5-5,TRBJ2-7,many,CASSLRASPLLSYEQYF,TGTGCCAGCAGCTTACGGGCCTCACCGTTGTTGAGTTACGAGCAGTACTTC
NA,TRBV10-3,TRBJ2-2,many,CAISEGDGELFF,TGTGCCATTTCGGAGGGGGACGGGGAGCTGTTTTTT
NA,TRBV28,TRBJ2-5,many,CASSPLDSQKTQYF,TGTGCCAGCAGTCCCCTCGACAGTCAGAAGACCCAGTACTTC
NA,TRBV9,TRBJ2-1,many,CASSVDGGGNEQFF,TGTGCCAGCAGCGTAGACGGGGGCGGCAATGAGCAGTTCTTC
NA,TRBV20-1,TRBJ2-3,many,CSARDFVRLTDTQYF,TGCAGTGCTAGAGATTTCGTCAGGCTCACAGATACGCAGTATTTT
NA,TRBV6-1,TRBJ2-3,NA,CASRALPASAVADTQYF,TGTGCCAGCAGGGCTCTACCGGCTTCTGCAGTAGCAGATACGCAGTATTTT
TRBD1,TRBV27,TRBJ2-7,many,CASYSQGIHEQYF,TGTGCCAGCTACTCACAGGGGATCCACGAGCAGTACTTC
NA,TRBV12-3/TRBV12-4,TRBJ1-2,many,CASSWSITNREDNGYTF,TGTGCCAGCAGTTGGTCGATAACCAACAGGGAAGATAATGGCTACACCTTC
NA,TRBV5-4,TRBJ2-4,few,CASDPPGEGIQYF,TGTGCCAGCGACCCCCCCGGAGAGGGCATTCAGTACTTC
TRBD2,TRBV2,TRBJ2-3,few,CASRVLGGLAGPHTDTQYF,TGTGCCAGCAGGGTACTAGGGGGACTAGCGGGGCCTCACACAGATACGCAGTATTTT
NA,TRBV28,TRBJ1-6,many,CASSFGREYSPLHF,TGTGCCAGCAGTTTCGGGAGGGAGTATTCACCCCTCCACTTT
TRBD2,TRBV11-2,TRBJ2-2,NA,CASSFSGGTGTGELFF,TGTGCCAGCAGTTTTAGCGGGGGGACGGGCACCGGGGAGCTGTTTTTT
NA,TRBV7-3,TRBJ2-1,few,CASSPKRGGPLGEQFF,TGTGCCAGCAGCCCGAAAAGGGGGGGGCCGCTCGGGGAGCAGTTCTTC
NA,TRBV20-1,TRBJ2-7,many,CSARGDTSYEQYF,TGCAGTGCTAGAGGGGACACCTCCTACGAGCAGTACTTC
NA,TRBV29-1,TRBJ2-7,many,CSATEGGEQYF,TGCAGCGCTACGGAGGGGGGGGAGCAGTACTTC
TRBD2,TRBV28,TRBJ2-1,many,CASSLPSGRVNEQFF,TGTGCCAGCAGTTTACCTAGCGGGAGGGTCAATGAGCAGTTCTTC
TRBD2,TRBV14,TRBJ2-3,NA,CASSLVAGVSTDTQYF,TGTGCCAGCAGCTTAGTAGCGGGGGTATCCACAGATACGCAGTATTTT
NA,TRBV4-3,TRBJ2-6,many,CASSQEGESVPGANVLTF,TGCGCCAGCAGCCAAGAGGGGGAGTCGGTACCCGGGGCCAACGTCCTGACTTTC
TRBD2,TRBV5-1,TRBJ2-7,NA,CVSSLGLAGEQYF,TGCGTCAGCAGCTTAGGACTAGCAGGGGAGCAGTACTTC
NA,TRBV29-1,TRBJ2-5,many,CSVGFQETQYF,TGCAGCGTTGGATTCCAAGAGACCCAGTACTTC
NA,TRBV7-3,TRBJ1-6,few,CASSLTAGEDSPLHF,TGTGCCAGCAGCTTAACGGCAGGGGAAGATTCACCCCTCCACTTT
TRBD1,TRBV20-1,TRBJ1-2,NA,CSARMDREDGYTF,TGCAGTGCTAGGATGGACAGGGAGGATGGCTACACCTTC
NA,TRBV20-1,TRBJ2-1,many,CSARFQSGGFSHEQFF,TGCAGTGCTAGATTCCAATCGGGGGGCTTCTCCCATGAGCAGTTCTTC
NA,TRBV27,TRBJ2-2,NA,CASSLKGTWELFF,TGTGCCAGCAGTTTAAAGGGAACCTGGGAGCTGTTTTTT
NA,TRBV12-3/TRBV12-4,TRBJ2-3,many,CASSSQENTQYF,TGTGCCAGCAGTTCCCAGGAGAATACGCAGTATTTT
NA,TRBV3-1,TRBJ2-5,many,CASSQVGGARGETQYF,TGTGCCAGCAGCCAAGTGGGGGGGGCCCGTGGAGAGACCCAGTACTTC
NA,TRBV6-1,TRBJ2-5,few,CASSQGLVKQETQYF,TGTGCCAGCAGCCAGGGACTGGTGAAACAAGAGACCCAGTACTTC
NA,TRBV9,TRBJ1-2,many,CASSGGVRYGYTF,TGTGCCAGCAGCGGAGGGGTTAGGTATGGCTACACCTTC
NA,TRBV7-8,TRBJ2-7,many,CASSFPGEAYEQYF,TGTGCCAGCAGCTTTCCTGGGGAGGCCTACGAGCAGTACTTC
NA,TRBV5-1,TRBJ2-7,NA,CASSSSAISYEQYF,TGCGCCAGCAGCTCGTCAGCTATCTCCTACGAGCAGTACTTC
NA,TRBV11-3,TRBJ2-5,many,CASSRTRRETQYF,TGTGCCAGCAGCCGGACCCGTCGAGAGACCCAGTACTTC
NA,TRBV6-5,TRBJ2-1,NA,CASSLDEYNEQFF,TGTGCCAGCAGTTTGGACGAATACAATGAGCAGTTCTTC
TRBD2,TRBV3-1,TRBJ2-3,NA,CTSCSPSGGSRRVPGQYF,TGTACCAGCTGTTCCCCTAGCGGGGGGTCTCGCCGAGTTCCTGGGCAGTATTTT
NA,TRBV28,TRBJ1-1,NA,CASSLVSRARTEAFF,TGTGCCAGCAGTTTGGTATCGAGGGCGCGCACTGAAGCTTTCTTT
TRBD2,TRBV7-9,TRBJ2-3,many,CASGAGSTDTQYF,TGTGCCAGCGGAGCGGGGAGCACAGATACGCAGTATTTT
NA,TRBV7-8,TRBJ2-3,many,CASSFYINTDTQYF,TGTGCCAGCAGCTTCTACATCAACACAGATACGCAGTATTTT
NA,TRBV29-1,TRBJ2-5,NA,CSVEDRAGETQYF,TGCAGCGTTGAAGATCGGGCAGGAGAGACCCAGTACTTC
TRBD2,TRBV7-2,TRBJ2-5,NA,CASSWKRGGVETQYF,TGTGCCAGCAGCTGGAAGCGGGGGGGCGTGGAGACCCAGTACTTC
NA,TRBV4-2,TRBJ2-2,many,CASSQGERSNTGELFF,TGTGCCAGCAGCCAAGGTGAAAGGTCGAACACCGGGGAGCTGTTTTTT
TRBD2,TRBV20-1,TRBJ2-7,NA,CSAPSLAGVTYEQYF,TGCAGTGCCCCGTCGTTAGCGGGGGTTACCTACGAGCAGTACTTC
NA,TRBV19,TRBJ1-4,NA,CASSMRGDPDEGVF,TGTGCCAGTAGTATGAGGGGGGACCCCGATGAAGGAGTTTTT
NA,TRBV5-6,TRBJ1-4,NA,CASSSGPIPSEKLFF,TGTGCCAGCAGCTCGGGGCCAATCCCTAGTGAAAAACTGTTTTTT
TRBD1,TRBV7-9,TRBJ2-7,few,CASSSKAPGGGVF,TGTGCCAGCAGCTCCAAAGCCCCAGGGGGCGGAGTCTTC
NA,TRBV25-1,TRBJ2-5,many,CASHFGETQYF,TGTGCCAGCCACTTCGGGGAGACCCAGTACTTC
NA,TRBV5-1,TRBJ1-5,NA,CASSWKRSNQPQHF,TGCGCCAGCAGCTGGAAAAGGAGCAATCAGCCCCAGCATTTT
NA,TRBV7-2,TRBJ2-5,NA,CASSPSVGRGETQYF,TGTGCCAGCAGCCCCTCGGTGGGACGCGGGGAGACCCAGTACTTC